Detailed here is one T cell receptor beta chain. Antigen unknown. TCRdb reanalysed the 5' RACE reads using MiXCR and keeps one entry per CDR3 protein. The data contain some 350,000 distinct CDR3 sequences, under 15% of them singletons. Trimming left V 6 bases short and J 2 bases short, with 10 bases between. The germline V gene has CDR1 DFQATT and CDR2 SNEGSKA (reference sequence). This CDR3 region has 13 residues. The sample comes from a study of CD8 T cells in ankylosing spondylitis. Study conclusions and caveats: Disease-linked clones were reportedly significantly enriched in matched ankylosing spondylitis synovial fluid. CD8+ cells made up the disease-linked clones, which were relatively rare in peripheral blood.

The genes are TRBV20-1 and TRBJ2-2, with unresolved D. The source is a male donor with ankylosing spondylitis or in good health (not recorded which). The sample consisted of blood, either unsorted or a sorted T cell fraction (not recorded which). The CDR3 region is CSATDTNTGELFF. The CDR3 coding sequence is TGCAGTGCCACCGACACAAACACCGGGGAGCTGTTTTTT.